The T cell receptor beta chain under discussion was sequenced for a study of shared clonotypes between healthy human individuals. At the level of the study: Per-donor plates numbered three CD4 naive, three CD4 memory, two CD8 naive and one CD8 memory.

With respect to this clone: The antigen remains unidentified.

Naive CD8 cells were CD45RO-negative, positively selected for CCR7, excluding terminally differentiated effector memory CD45RA+ cells. In the source study's methods: As immunoSEQ supplied junction-only sequences (without quality scores), filtering differed. The method was immunoSEQ multiplex PCR; TCRdb's version includes in-frame clones alone and lacks a portion of them. Clone size and the V and J calls come from that table; the DNA yielded D and trimming. The repertoire includes hundreds of thousands of clones, approximately 95% of them detected once, and over 0.1% sits in the top ten. CDR1 is MGHRA and CDR2 is YSYEKL in the germline V gene. Trimming took 1 base from V and 4 from J, leaving 11 bases between them. The CDR3 loop spans 15 amino acids. General study points: Since donors were few, the genetic and exposure-history diversity represented was limited. Collection of samples was limited to blood; tissue repertoires likely differ.

Sequenced sample: naive CD8+ T cells sorted from blood. The chain recombines TRBV4-1 with TRBJ2-1; no clear D gene. The clonotype originates from a woman aged 25-40 years in good health. CDR3 region: CASSQVMGSYNEQFF. The CDR3 region has the DNA TGCGCCAGCAGCCAAGTAATGGGCTCGTACAATGAGCAGTTCTTC.